The T cell receptor (beta chain) under discussion was sequenced for a study of regulatory T cells in long-lasting Graves disease. Study-wide results and limits: Newly diagnosed disease favored TRBV20-1 and TRBJ2-1 over persistent disease. Newly diagnosed Graves' patients exceeded persistent ones in TCR diversity.

Germline V lookup: CDR1 KGHDR, CDR2 SFDVKD. The CDR3 is 12 amino acids. V gave up 3 bases and J gave up 13 bases, with 12 bases separating them. Through Arm-PCR of CDR3 regions and iRepertoire HTBI primers, TCR beta libraries were built. TCRdb reanalysed the multiplex PCR reads using MiXCR and keeps one entry per CDR3 protein. Among about 460,000 distinct CDR3 sequences listed, approximately 23% were seen once. The time point was: persistent/refractory GD, antithyroid drugs over 5 years with positive TRAb. The authors made the TCR library using RNA they extracted from PBMCs. On this clonotype itself: Its antigen is undetermined.

The chain couples TRBV24-1 to TRBJ2-4; D possibly corresponds to TRBD2 (5 bases). The TCR sequence derives from a female donor with Graves disease. Here the sequenced sample was peripheral blood mononuclear cells (PBMCs), taken when the disease was refractory, from a patient treated with antithyroid drugs. The CDR3 coding sequence is TGTGCCACCAGTGATCCTAGCAATGAGCAGTACTTC. Translation: CATSDPSNEQYF.